The rows below give T cell receptor beta chains drawn from one sample of a study of T cells in Graves' hyperthyroidism and ophthalmopathy. One entry per CDR3 protein results from TCRdb running MiXCR on the multiplex PCR reads. Found here are roughly 350,000 distinct CDR3 sequences, about an eighth of them singletons; the top ten hold about 37%. The sequenced sample was blood. Receptors originate from a woman aged 40 to 49 with Graves' ophthalmopathy. The CDR3 runs from the conserved cysteine through the conserved F or W. A D gene is named only where the DNA matches it firmly. The listing skips clone size in some rows; elsewhere it reads once, few, many or a size class.

CDR3	DNA	V	J	D	size
CASRGTSVDTQYF	TGTGCCAGCAGGGGGACTAGCGTAGATACGCAGTATTTT	TRBV2	TRBJ2-3	TRBD2	many
CASSEGWTGELFF	TGTGCCAGCAGTGAAGGGTGGACCGGGGAGCTGTTTTTT	TRBV2	TRBJ2-2	NA	many
CASGLGGTGELFF	TGTGCTAGTGGTTTGGGGGGAACCGGGGAGCTGTTTTTT	TRBV12-5	TRBJ2-2	NA	NA
CASSVGLSGTDTQYF	TGTGCCAGCAGCGTAGGGCTTAGCGGCACAGATACGCAGTATTTT	TRBV9	TRBJ2-3	NA	few
CASSSAGASYEQYF	TGTGCCAGCAGCTCAGCGGGAGCCTCCTACGAGCAGTACTTC	TRBV7-9	TRBJ2-7	TRBD2	few
CASAHVASYEQYF	TGTGCCAGCGCCCATGTGGCGTCCTACGAGCAGTACTTC	TRBV6-1	TRBJ2-7	NA	many
CASSIDLTTDTQYF	TGTGCCAGTAGTATAGATCTAACAACAGATACGCAGTATTTT	TRBV19	TRBJ2-3	NA	many
CASRLHQGAGYGYTF	TGTGCCAGCAGGCTACACCAGGGGGCGGGCTATGGCTACACCTTC	TRBV6-1	TRBJ1-2	TRBD1	many
CASSWGRTGANVLTF	TGTGCCAGCAGCTGGGGCCGGACTGGGGCCAACGTCCTGACTTTC	TRBV2	TRBJ2-6	NA	many
CASSYSDDAGGPDTQYF	TGTGCCAGCAGTTACTCGGATGATGCGGGAGGGCCAGATACGCAGTATTTT	TRBV6-6	TRBJ2-3	TRBD2	NA
CAWSSFSSDEQFF	TGTGCCTGGAGTTCTTTTTCGTCCGATGAGCAGTTCTTC	TRBV30	TRBJ2-1	NA	NA
CASDRREGQNEQFF	TGTGCCAGCGACCGGCGGGAGGGCCAAAATGAGCAGTTCTTC	TRBV7-3	TRBJ2-1	TRBD2	many
CASSLVAGSLTDTQYF	TGTGCCAGCAGCTTAGTCGCGGGTTCTCTCACAGATACGCAGTATTTT	TRBV7-9	TRBJ2-3	NA	many
CASSLDQYKPQHF	TGTGCCAGCAGCTTAGATCAATACAAGCCCCAGCATTTT	TRBV11-3	TRBJ1-5	NA	many
CAIAQGPLSNQPQHF	TGTGCCATCGCCCAGGGTCCCCTTAGCAATCAGCCCCAGCATTTT	TRBV10-3	TRBJ1-5	NA	many
CASTPGTDTQYF	TGCGCCAGCACCCCCGGCACAGATACGCAGTATTTT	TRBV5-1	TRBJ2-3	NA	many
CSADRARGYTF	TGCAGTGCCGATAGGGCGCGAGGCTACACCTTC	TRBV20-1	TRBJ1-2	NA	many
CASSYSGGYNEQFF	TGTGCCAGCAGTTACTCCGGGGGGTACAATGAGCAGTTCTTC	TRBV6-5	TRBJ2-1	TRBD2	many
CASSQYRGQGGKYQPQHF	TGTGCCAGCAGCCAATACAGGGGGCAGGGGGGAAAATATCAGCCCCAGCATTTT	TRBV4-2	TRBJ1-5	TRBD1	many
CASSLAWAGRPYNEQFF	TGTGCCAGCAGCTTAGCTTGGGCAGGGAGGCCGTACAATGAGCAGTTCTTC	TRBV11-2	TRBJ2-1	NA	many
CASTTYRVRTTNEKLFF	TGTGCCAGCACAACTTACAGGGTCAGGACAACTAATGAAAAACTGTTTTTT	TRBV6-1	TRBJ1-4	NA	many
CASSAGPRNTEAFF	TGTGCCAGCAGCGCCGGGCCAAGGAACACTGAAGCTTTCTTT	TRBV6-4	TRBJ1-1	NA	many
CASSLLERWTGELFF	TGTGCCAGCAGCCTATTAGAAAGATGGACCGGGGAGCTGTTTTTT	TRBV12-3/TRBV12-4	TRBJ2-2	NA	many
CSASPIDSSSYNSPLHF	TGCAGTGCTTCACCGATTGACTCGAGCTCCTATAATTCACCCCTCCACTTT	TRBV20-1	TRBJ1-6	NA	NA
CASSEVGGNQPQHF	TGTGCCAGCAGTGAAGTCGGGGGAAATCAGCCCCAGCATTTT	TRBV6-1	TRBJ1-5	NA	many
CSASEGIYGYTF	TGCAGTGCTAGTGAGGGGATCTATGGCTACACCTTC	TRBV20-1	TRBJ1-2	NA	few
CASSYGLAETGANVLTF	TGTGCCAGCAGCTACGGACTAGCGGAAACTGGGGCCAACGTCCTGACTTTC	TRBV3-1	TRBJ2-6	TRBD2	few
CASSRGQGTYNEQFF	TGTGCCAGTAGTAGGGGGCAGGGCACCTACAATGAGCAGTTCTTC	TRBV19	TRBJ2-1	NA	NA
CASSHSPGQGVPQQFF	TGTGCCAGCAGCCATTCACCGGGACAGGGGGTACCACAGCAGTTCTTC	TRBV7-9	TRBJ2-1	TRBD1	many
CASSDSVGAQETQYF	TGTGCCAGCAGTGATTCCGTGGGGGCCCAAGAGACCCAGTACTTC	TRBV2	TRBJ2-5	NA	many
CASSKRKGNHYGYTF	TGTGCCAGTAGTAAGAGGAAGGGTAATCACTATGGCTACACCTTC	TRBV19	TRBJ1-2	NA	NA
CASSLAPLPTNEQFF	TGTGCCAGCAGCTTAGCCCCCCTTCCCACGAATGAGCAGTTCTTC	TRBV7-6	TRBJ2-1	NA	many
CASSLSGRVGNQPQHF	TGTGCCAGCAGTTTATCAGGTCGGGTAGGCAATCAGCCCCAGCATTTT	TRBV28	TRBJ1-5	NA	NA
CASSQAGQGAYGYTF	TGTGCCAGCAGCCAGGCAGGACAGGGCGCCTATGGCTACACCTTC	TRBV4-2	TRBJ1-2	TRBD1	NA
CASTVWAGDRINEQFF	TGTGCCAGTACGGTTTGGGCGGGAGATAGAATAAATGAGCAGTTCTTC	TRBV19	TRBJ2-1	TRBD2	NA
CASSPRLAGASEQFF	TGTGCCAGCAGCCCACGACTAGCGGGGGCCTCTGAGCAGTTCTTC	TRBV11-2	TRBJ2-1	TRBD2	many
CATSRERPTDTQYF	TGTGCCACCAGTCGAGAGCGGCCCACAGATACGCAGTATTTT	TRBV24-1	TRBJ2-3	NA	many
CASSNSGLVEYF	TGTGCCAGCAGCAACTCGGGCCTCGTGGAGTACTTC	TRBV7-9	TRBJ2-5	NA	many
CAWSQGSNQPQHF	TGTGCCTGGAGCCAGGGAAGCAATCAGCCCCAGCATTTT	TRBV30	TRBJ1-5	NA	many